This T cell receptor (beta chain) emerged from a study of T cells in Graves' hyperthyroidism and ophthalmopathy. At least ten counts were recorded for this clonotype. No antigen is known for it. One end of the junction is discordant with germline, which a read error may explain. The CDR3 is 14 residues long. Fresh peripheral blood, approximately 9.6 ml, yielded the PBMCs. Study observations and caveats: Researchers found most expanded thyroid clonotypes above 0.001 in blood as well. Stable hyperthyroidism was separated from ophthalmopathy by a model based on 13 V-J features.

TCR beta CDR3 region amplification was performed from RNA transcripts. During a first-round RT-PCR of the TCR CDR3, the HTBI primer set was used. TCRdb independently ran MiXCR on the multiplex PCR reads; one entry per CDR3 protein. Among about 510,000 distinct CDR3 sequences, approximately 15% were seen once, and the ten largest hold 11% to 15%. The chain joins TRBV12-3 or TRBV12-4 to TRBJ2-7, with TRBD2 matching over 7 bases. The sequencing input was blood. This sequence was found in a woman aged 40 to 50 with Graves' hyperthyroidism. CDR3 in DNA: TGTGCCAGCAGCTTAGATCGCGGGAGCTACGAGCAGTACTTC. It yields the protein CASSLDRGSYEQYF.